The next 3 T cell receptor beta chains were all read from a single sample in a study of shared clonotypes between healthy human individuals. The data were produced by immunoSEQ multiplex PCR, yet TCRdb's version contains in-frame clones alone and is incomplete. The data hold roughly 1.4 million clones, with approximately 98.5% observed a single time. The sequenced sample was naive CD4+ T cells sorted from blood. Subset of the sample: CD45RA+ positively selected. The receptors derive from a man younger than 40 in good health.

The chain is built from TRBV7-9 and TRBJ2-7; tentatively, D is TRBD2 (5 bases). Trimming left V 6 bases short and J 2 bases short, with 17 bases between. The CDR3 spans 15 residues. Germline V gives CDR1 SEHNR, CDR2 FQNEAQ (reference sequence). DNA for the CDR3: TGTGCCAGCAGTACCATCGGACTCAATACCTACGAGCAGTACTTC. This sequence encodes CASSTIGLNTYEQYF.

Note on this clone: This same CDR3 is encoded by further DNA sequences in the sample. The chain recombines TRBV28 with TRBJ2-7; D is uncertain. CDR1 is MDHEN and CDR2 is SYDVKM in the germline V gene. Trimming pared 6 bases from V and 4 bases from J, leaving 10 bases between. CDR3 size: 12 residues. In DNA, the CDR3 is TGTGCCAGCAGCCGAATTCTTTACGAGCAGTACTTC. Its protein product is CASSRILYEQYF.

This chain uses TRBV14 with TRBJ2-6; D unclear. The CDR3 spans 15 residues. In germline, CDR1 is SGHDN, CDR2 FVKESK. The V end lost 0 bases, the J end lost 2 bases, and 5 bases lay between the germline ends. As DNA, the CDR3 is TGTGCCAGCAGCCAAGAAGGACCTGGGGCCAACGTCCTGACTTTC. The encoded protein is CASSQEGPGANVLTF. The entire variable domain, with the rest obtained from reference TRBV14 and TRBJ2-6, is as follows: EAGVTQFPSHSVIEKGQTVTLRCDPISGHDNLYWYRRVMGKEIKFLLHFVKESKQDESGMPNNRFLAERTGGTYSTLKVQPAELEDSGVYFCASSQEGPGANVLTFGAGSRLTVL.